The T cell receptor (beta chain) under discussion was sequenced for a study of T-cell memory formation after mild COVID-19. Study overall: TCR clusters mostly belonged to single donors.

Overall study results and limits: Clones contracting over day 15 to 85 were CD4/CD8 balanced, with later expanders leaning CD4+.

There are 15 residues in the CDR3. The V gene's germline CDR1 is KGHSH and CDR2 LQKENI. J was trimmed by 3 bases and V by 1 base; bases with no gene match: 1. In this sample, this clonotype turned up a few times. Its target is not known. 5'RACE with constant-segment primers built TCRalpha and TCRbeta cDNA libraries with UMIs. TCRdb processed the 5' RACE reads anew with MiXCR; each CDR3 protein has one entry. The sample comprises roughly 150,000 distinct CDR3 sequences, roughly 15% of which are singletons, and roughly 14% rests with the top ten. The gene calls are TRBV18 and TRBJ2-1; 9 positions agree with TRBD2. This sequence was found in an adult woman who had mild COVID-19 (a few samples of this study predate the infection). Cell type and time point are not known. Sequenced material: PBMCs or a T cell subset sorted from them (not recorded which). CDR3 in DNA: TGTGCCAGCTCACCACTAGCGGGAGACTACAATGAGCAGTTCTTC. Translated, it gives CASSPLAGDYNEQFF.